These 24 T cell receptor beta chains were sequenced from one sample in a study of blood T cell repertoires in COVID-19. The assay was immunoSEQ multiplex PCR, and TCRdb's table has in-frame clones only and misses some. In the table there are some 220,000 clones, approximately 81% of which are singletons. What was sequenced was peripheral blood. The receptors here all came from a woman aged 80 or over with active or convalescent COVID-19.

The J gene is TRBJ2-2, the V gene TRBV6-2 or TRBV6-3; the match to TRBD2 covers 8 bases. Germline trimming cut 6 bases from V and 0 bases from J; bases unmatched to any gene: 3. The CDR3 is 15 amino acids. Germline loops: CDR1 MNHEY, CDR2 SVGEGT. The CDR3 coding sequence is TGTGCCAGCAGCAGGCGGGGGGCGAACACCGGGGAGCTGTTTTTT. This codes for CASSRRGANTGELFF.

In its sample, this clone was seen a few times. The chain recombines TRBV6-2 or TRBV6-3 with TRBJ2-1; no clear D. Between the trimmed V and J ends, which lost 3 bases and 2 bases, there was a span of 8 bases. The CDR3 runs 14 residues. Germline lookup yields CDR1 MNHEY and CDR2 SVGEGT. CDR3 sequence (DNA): TGTGCCAGCAGTTATAATACAGCCTACAATGAGCAGTTCTTC. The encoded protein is CASSYNTAYNEQFF.

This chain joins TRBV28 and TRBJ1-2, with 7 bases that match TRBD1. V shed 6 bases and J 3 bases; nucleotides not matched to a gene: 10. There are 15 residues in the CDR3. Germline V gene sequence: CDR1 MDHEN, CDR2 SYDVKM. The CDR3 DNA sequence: TGTGCCAGCAGCTCTCCGGGACAGTACTACTATGGCTACACCTTC. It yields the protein CASSSPGQYYYGYTF.

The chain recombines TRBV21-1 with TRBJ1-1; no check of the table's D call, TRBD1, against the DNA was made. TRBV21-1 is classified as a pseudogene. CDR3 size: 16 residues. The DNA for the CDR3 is TGTGCCAGCAGCAGGTACCGGGACACTACGAACACTGAAGCTTTCTTT. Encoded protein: CASSRYRDTTNTEAFF.

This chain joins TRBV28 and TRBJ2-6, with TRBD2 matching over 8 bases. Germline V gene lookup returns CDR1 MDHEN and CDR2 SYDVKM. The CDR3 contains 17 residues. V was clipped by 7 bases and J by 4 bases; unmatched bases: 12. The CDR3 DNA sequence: TGTGCCAGCAATAAACCTCGGGGGGGGCCGGGGGCCAACGTCCTGACTTTC. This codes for CASNKPRGGPGANVLTF.

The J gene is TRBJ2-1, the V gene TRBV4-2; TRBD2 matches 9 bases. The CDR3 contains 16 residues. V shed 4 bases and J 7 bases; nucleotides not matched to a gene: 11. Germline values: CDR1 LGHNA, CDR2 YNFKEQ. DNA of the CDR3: TGTGCCAGCAGCCGAATCGCTAGCGGGATTTGGAATGAGCAGTTCTTC. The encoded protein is CASSRIASGIWNEQFF.

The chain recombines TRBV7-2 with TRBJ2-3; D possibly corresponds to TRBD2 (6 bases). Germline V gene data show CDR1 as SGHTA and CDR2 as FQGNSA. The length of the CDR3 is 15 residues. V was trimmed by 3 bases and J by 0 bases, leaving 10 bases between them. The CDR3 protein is CASSFDGSSTDTQYF. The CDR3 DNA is TGTGCCAGCAGCTTCGACGGGAGTAGCACAGATACGCAGTATTTT.

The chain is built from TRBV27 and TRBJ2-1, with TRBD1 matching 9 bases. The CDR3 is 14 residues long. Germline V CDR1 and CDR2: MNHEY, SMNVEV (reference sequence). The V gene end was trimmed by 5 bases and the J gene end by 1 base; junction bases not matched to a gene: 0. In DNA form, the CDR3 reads TGTGCCAGCAGTGGACAGGGGTCCTACAATGAGCAGTTCTTC. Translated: CASSGQGSYNEQFF.

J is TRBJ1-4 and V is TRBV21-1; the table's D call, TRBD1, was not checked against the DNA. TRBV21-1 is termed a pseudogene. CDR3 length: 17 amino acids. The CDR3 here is CASSKDSLSTGNEKLFF. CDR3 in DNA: TGTGCCAGCAGCAAAGACTCTCTATCGACAGGGAATGAAAAACTGTTTTTT.

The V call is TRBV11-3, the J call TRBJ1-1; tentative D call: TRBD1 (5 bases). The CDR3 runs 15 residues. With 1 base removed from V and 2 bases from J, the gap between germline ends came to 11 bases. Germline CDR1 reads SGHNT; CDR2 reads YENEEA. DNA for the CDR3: TGTGCCAGCAGCTTAGGCACTGACAGAAACACTGAAGCTTTCTTT. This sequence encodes CASSLGTDRNTEAFF.

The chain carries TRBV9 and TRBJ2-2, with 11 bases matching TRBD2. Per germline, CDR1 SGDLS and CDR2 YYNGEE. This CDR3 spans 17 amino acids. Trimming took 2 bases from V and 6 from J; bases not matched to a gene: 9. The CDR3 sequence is CASSVTSGGFSAGELFF. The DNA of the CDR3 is TGTGCCAGCAGCGTCACTAGCGGGGGTTTTTCGGCCGGGGAGCTGTTTTTT.

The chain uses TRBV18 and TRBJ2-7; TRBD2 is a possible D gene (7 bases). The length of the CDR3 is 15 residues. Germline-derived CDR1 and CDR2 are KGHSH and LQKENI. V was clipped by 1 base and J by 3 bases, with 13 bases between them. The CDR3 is CASSPRRGGIYEQYF. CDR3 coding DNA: TGTGCCAGCTCACCACGGAGGGGGGGTATCTACGAGCAGTACTTC.

CDR3 residues: CASSSGLAGVSEQFF. CDR3 coding DNA: TGTGCCAGCAGCAGCGGACTAGCGGGAGTTTCCGAGCAGTTCTTC. The chain joins TRBV5-6 to TRBJ2-1; 13 bases agree with TRBD2. Germline V gene sequence: CDR1 SGHDT, CDR2 YYEEEE. There are 15 residues in the CDR3. Trimming removed 4 bases from V and 10 bases from J; junction bases left unmatched: 8.

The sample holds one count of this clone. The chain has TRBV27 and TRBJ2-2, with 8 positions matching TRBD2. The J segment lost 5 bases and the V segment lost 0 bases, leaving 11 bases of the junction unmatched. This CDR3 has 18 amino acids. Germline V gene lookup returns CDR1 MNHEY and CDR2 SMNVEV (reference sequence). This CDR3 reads CASSLSFAGGPGTGELFF. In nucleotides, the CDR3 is TGTGCCAGCAGTTTATCTTTCGCGGGGGGCCCGGGAACCGGGGAGCTGTTTTTT.

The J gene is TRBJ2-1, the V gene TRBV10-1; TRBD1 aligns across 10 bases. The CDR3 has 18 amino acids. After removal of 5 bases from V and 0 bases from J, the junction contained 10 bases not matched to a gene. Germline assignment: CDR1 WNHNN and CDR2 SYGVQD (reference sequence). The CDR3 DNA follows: TGCGCCAGCAGTCCGGGACAGGGGTTAGGGAGCTCCTACAATGAGCAGTTCTTC. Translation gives CASSPGQGLGSSYNEQFF.

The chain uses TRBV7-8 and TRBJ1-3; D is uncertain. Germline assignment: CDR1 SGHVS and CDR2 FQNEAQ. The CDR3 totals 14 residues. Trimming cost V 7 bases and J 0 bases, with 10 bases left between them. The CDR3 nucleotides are TGTGCCAGCAACCCGATACTCTCTGGAAACACCATATATTTT. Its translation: CASNPILSGNTIYF. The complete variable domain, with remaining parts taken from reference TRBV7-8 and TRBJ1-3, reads GAGVSQSPRYKVAKRGQDVALRCDPISGHVSLFWYQQALGQGPEFLTYFQNEAQLDKSGLPSDRFFAERPEGSVSTLKIQRTQQEDSAVYLCASNPILSGNTIYFGEGSWLTVV.

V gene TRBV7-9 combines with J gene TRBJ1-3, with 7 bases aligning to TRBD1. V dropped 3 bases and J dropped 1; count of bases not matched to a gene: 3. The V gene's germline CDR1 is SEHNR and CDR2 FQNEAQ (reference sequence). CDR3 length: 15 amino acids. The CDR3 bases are TGTGCCAGCAGCTTTCAGGGGGGTTCTGGAAACACCATATATTTT. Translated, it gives CASSFQGGSGNTIYF.

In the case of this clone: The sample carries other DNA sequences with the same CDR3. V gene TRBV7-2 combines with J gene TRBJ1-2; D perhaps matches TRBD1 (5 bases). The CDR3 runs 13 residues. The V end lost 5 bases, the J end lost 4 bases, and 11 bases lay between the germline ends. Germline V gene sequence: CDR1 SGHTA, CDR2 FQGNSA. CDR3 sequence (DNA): TGTGCCAGCAGCGCGGGACGGTTCTATGGCTACACCTTC. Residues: CASSAGRFYGYTF.

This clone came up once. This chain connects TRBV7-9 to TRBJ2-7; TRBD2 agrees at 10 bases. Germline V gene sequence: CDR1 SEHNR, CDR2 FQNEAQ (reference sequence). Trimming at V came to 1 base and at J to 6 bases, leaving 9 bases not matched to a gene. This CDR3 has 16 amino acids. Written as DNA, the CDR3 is TGTGCCAGCAGCTTAGGGCTAGCGGGAGATCGAGGCGAGCAGTACTTC. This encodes CASSLGLAGDRGEQYF. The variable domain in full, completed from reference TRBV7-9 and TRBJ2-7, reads DTGVSQNPRHKITKRGQNVTFRCDPISEHNRLYWYRQTLGQGPEFLTYFQNEAQLEKSRLLSDRFSAERPKGSFSTLEIQRTEQGDSAMYLCASSLGLAGDRGEQYFGPGTRLTVT.

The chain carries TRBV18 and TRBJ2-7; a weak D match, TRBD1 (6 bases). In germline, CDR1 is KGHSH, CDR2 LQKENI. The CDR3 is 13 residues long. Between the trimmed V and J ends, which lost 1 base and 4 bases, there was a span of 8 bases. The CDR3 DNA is TGTGCCAGCTCACCACGACAGGATTACGAGCAGTACTTC. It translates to CASSPRQDYEQYF.

CDR3 region: CASSEGAGFQPQHF. CDR3 in DNA: TGTGCCAGCAGTGAGGGGGCAGGGTTTCAGCCCCAGCATTTT. The chain employs TRBV6-1 and TRBJ1-5, with D perhaps matching TRBD1 (6 bases). V was clipped by 3 bases and J by 6 bases, with 12 bases between them. Germline loops: CDR1 MNHNS, CDR2 SASEGT. CDR3 length: 14 amino acids.

The CDR3 DNA follows: TGTGCCAGCAGCCGCCTCCCGGGTGGAACCTACGAGCAGTACTTC. Amino acids: CASSRLPGGTYEQYF. V usage is TRBV7-2 and J usage is TRBJ2-7; D uncertain. The V gene's germline CDR1 is SGHTA and CDR2 FQGNSA. V lost 5 bases, J lost 2 bases, and 16 bases lay in between. There are 15 residues in the CDR3.

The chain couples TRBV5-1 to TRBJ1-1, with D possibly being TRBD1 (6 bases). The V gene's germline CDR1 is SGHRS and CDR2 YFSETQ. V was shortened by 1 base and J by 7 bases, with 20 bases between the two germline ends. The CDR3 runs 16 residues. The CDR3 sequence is CASSLRTQTGWDEAFF. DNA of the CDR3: TGCGCCAGCAGCTTGCGAACCCAAACAGGGTGGGATGAAGCTTTCTTT.

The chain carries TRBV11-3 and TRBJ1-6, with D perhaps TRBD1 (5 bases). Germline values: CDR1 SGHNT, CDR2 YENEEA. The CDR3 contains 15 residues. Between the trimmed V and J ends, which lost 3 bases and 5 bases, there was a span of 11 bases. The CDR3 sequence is CASSLGGVDNSPLHF. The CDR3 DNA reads TGTGCCAGCAGCTTGGGGGGAGTTGATAATTCACCCCTCCACTTT.